The clone carrying this TCR beta chain showed up just once. These data are taken from a study of cytomegalovirus exposure and HLA in healthy donors. Germline values: CDR1 SGHTA, CDR2 FQGTGA. The CDR3 is 12 residues long. V was trimmed by 3 bases and J by 1 base, leaving 3 bases between them. Healthy bone marrow donors made up the donor group. It was with 60 Vbeta and 13 Jbeta primers that the PCR ran. The repertoire was sequenced with immunoSEQ multiplex PCR; TCRdb's copy has only in-frame clones and lacks some. The sample yields 70,000 to 85,000 clones, roughly 65% seen once. The TCR comes from a male donor in good health and CMV-seropositive. V is TRBV7-3 and J is TRBJ1-1; no clear D gene. The material sequenced was PBMCs. CDR3 sequence reads: CASSFGNTEAFF. The CDR3 DNA is TGTGCCAGCAGCTTCGGGAACACTGAAGCTTTCTTT.